The T cell receptor beta chain under discussion was sequenced for a study of cytomegalovirus exposure and HLA in healthy donors. Study at large: Among the approximately 400 donors who were genotyped, approximately 83% fell in the genetic ancestry cluster that is associated with self-reported Caucasian donors.

Amplification used 60 Vbeta primers and 13 Jbeta primers. Generated by immunoSEQ multiplex PCR, the TCRdb table keeps only in-frame clones and is missing some. The sample has tens of thousands of clones; 82% are singletons. Broader study findings: The authors judged a highly shared variant cluster likely a sequencing artifact. It was confirmed in vitro that a few of the CMV-associated chains were specific for CMV antigens. Later analysis placed DRB1 highest and HLA-C lowest in TCR association rates, which differed by HLA locus.

Deletions cut 0 bases from V and 1 base from J, with 10 bases between. The CDR3 has 15 residues. CDR1 and CDR2 (germline): SGHTS, YDEGEE. On this clone: As yet, its antigen is unknown.

Sequencing used PBMCs. The genes are TRBV5-8 and TRBJ1-1, with a possible D match to TRBD1 (5 bases). This clonotype was obtained from a man younger than 45 in good health and CMV-seropositive. CDR3 loop: CASSLERGENTEAFF. CDR3 in DNA: TGTGCCAGCAGCTTGGAGCGGGGGGAGAACACTGAAGCTTTCTTT. The full variable domain, with the rest looked up from reference TRBV5-8 and TRBJ1-1, is EAGVTQSPTHLIKTRGQQATLRCSPISGHTSVYWYQQALGLGLQFLLWYDEGEERNRGNFPPRFSGRQFPNYSSELNVNALELEDSALYLCASSLERGENTEAFFGQGTRLTVV.